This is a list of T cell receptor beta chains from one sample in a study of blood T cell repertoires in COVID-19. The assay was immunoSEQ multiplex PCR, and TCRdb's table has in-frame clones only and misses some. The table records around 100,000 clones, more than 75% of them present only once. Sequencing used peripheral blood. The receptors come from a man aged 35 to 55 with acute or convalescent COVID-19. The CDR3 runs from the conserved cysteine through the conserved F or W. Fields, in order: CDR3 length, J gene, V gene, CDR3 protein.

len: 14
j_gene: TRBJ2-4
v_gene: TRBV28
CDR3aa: CASSLPGQVNIQYF

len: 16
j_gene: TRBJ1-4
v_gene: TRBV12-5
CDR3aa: CASGSPPGQANEKLFF

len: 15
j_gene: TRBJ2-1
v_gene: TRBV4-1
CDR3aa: CASSQLGLADNEQFF

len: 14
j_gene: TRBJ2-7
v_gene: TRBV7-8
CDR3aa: CASSLQQKQDEQYF

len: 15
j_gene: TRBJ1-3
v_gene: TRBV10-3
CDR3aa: CATWDREQGGNTIYF

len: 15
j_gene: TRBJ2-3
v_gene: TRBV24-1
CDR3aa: CATSATGTGTDTQYF

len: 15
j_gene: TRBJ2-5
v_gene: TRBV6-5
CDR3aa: CASRTRTGSQETQYF

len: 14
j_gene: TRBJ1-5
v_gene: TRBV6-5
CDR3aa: CASSFRGYNQPQHF

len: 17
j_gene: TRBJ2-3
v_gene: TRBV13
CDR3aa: CASSLGALGGLTDTQYF

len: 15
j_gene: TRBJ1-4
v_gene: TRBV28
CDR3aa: CASSWFAGGNEKLFF

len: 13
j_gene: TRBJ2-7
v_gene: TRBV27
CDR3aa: CASSRDRGDQQYF

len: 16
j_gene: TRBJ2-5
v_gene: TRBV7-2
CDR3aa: CASRPGTSVGGETQYF

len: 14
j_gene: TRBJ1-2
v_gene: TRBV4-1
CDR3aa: CASSPHGGFYGYTF

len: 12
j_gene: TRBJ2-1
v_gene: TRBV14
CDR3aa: CASSQDRGEQFF

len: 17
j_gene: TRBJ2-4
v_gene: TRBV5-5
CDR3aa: CASSLAPGVLAKNIQYF

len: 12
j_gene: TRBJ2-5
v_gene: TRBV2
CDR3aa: CAGHRGQETQYF

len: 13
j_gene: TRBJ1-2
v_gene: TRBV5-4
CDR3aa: CASSLAGSYGYTF

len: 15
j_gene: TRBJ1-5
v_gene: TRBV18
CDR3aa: CASSPDRGGNQPQHF

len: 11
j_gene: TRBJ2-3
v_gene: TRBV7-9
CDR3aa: CASQRGPYKYF

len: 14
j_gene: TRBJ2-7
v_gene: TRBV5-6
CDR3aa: CASSRYGSGYEQYF

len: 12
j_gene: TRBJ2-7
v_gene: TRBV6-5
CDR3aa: CAKPTGSHEQYF

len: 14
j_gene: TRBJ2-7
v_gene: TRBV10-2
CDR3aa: CASRVRGTSYEQYF

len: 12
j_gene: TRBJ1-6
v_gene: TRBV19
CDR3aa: CASKGENSPLHF

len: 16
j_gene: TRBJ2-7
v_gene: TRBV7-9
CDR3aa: CASSLAHRGAKYEQYF

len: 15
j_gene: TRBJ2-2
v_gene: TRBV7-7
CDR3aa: CASSLGLAGTGELFF

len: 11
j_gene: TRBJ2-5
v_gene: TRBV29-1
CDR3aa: CSVDSGLGQYF

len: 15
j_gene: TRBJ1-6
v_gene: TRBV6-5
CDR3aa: CASRQGQGPNSPLHF

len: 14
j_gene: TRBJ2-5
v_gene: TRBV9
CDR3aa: CASSVATGQETQYF

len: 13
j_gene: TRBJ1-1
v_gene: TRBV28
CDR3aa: CASTGGRYTEAFF

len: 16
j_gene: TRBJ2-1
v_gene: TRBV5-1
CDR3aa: CASSPSLAGIYNEQFF

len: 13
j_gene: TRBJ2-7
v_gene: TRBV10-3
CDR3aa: CALRTGTTYEQYF

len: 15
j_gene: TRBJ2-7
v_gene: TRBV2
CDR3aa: CASSEIQGGSYEQYF

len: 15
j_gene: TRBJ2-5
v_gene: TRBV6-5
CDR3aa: CASSYRAGGPETQYF

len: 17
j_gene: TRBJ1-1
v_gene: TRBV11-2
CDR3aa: CASSLPRDRGLGTEAFF

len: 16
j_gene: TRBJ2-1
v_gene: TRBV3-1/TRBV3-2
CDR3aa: CASSLLGLAVYNEQFF

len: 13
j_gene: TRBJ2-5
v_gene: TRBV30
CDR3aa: CAWSAGGRKTQYF

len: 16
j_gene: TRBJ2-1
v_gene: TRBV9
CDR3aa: CASSPRSGQLYNEQFF

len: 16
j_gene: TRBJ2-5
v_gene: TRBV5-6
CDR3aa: CASNLFSGPHQETQYF

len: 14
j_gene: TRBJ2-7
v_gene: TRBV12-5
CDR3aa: CASGSNHRADEQYF

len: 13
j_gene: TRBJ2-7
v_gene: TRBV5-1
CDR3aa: CASSAGPLGGQYF

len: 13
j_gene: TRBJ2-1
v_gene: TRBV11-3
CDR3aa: CASSPRGYNEQFF

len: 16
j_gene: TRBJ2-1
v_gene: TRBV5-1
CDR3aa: CASSGSQGGLVGEQFF

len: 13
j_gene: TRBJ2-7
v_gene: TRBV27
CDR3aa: CASSPGQGYEQYF

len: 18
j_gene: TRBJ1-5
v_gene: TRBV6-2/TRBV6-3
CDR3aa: CASSYSKERQGGDQPQHF

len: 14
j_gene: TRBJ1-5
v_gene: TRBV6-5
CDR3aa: CASKGGVSNQPQHF

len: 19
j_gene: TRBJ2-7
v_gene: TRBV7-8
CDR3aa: CASLGRRVAGADSSYEQYF

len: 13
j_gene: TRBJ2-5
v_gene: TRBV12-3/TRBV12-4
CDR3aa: CASSLWGLETQYF

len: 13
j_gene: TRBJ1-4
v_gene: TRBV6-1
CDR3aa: CASSEARGEKLFF

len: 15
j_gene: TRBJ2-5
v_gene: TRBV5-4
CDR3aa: CASSLEQFYQETQYF

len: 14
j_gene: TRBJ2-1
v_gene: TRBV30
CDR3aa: CAWSVGTFNNEQFF

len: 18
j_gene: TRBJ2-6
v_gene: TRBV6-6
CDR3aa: CASSLGQGRGSGANVLTF

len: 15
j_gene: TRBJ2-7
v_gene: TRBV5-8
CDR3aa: CASSRRTGIPYEQYF

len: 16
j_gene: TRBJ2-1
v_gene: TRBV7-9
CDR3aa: CASSLVGLAGWNEQFF

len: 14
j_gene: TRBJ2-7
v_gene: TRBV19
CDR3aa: CASSTIRDQHEQYF